One and the same sample provided the 21 T cell receptor beta chains below, sequenced in a study of cytomegalovirus exposure and HLA in healthy donors. PCR was performed using 60 Vbeta and 13 Jbeta primers. Data came from immunoSEQ multiplex PCR; TCRdb stores just in-frame clones and leaves some out. The sample shows about 160,000 clones, around 74% of them seen only once. Input material: PBMCs. The receptors come from a female donor in good health and CMV-seronegative.

V gene TRBV30 combines with J gene TRBJ2-1; TRBD2 is a possible D gene (6 bases). Between the trimmed V and J ends, which lost 1 base and 0 bases, there was a span of 10 bases. Per germline, CDR1 GTSNPN and CDR2 SVGIG (reference sequence). The CDR3 is 15 residues long. The CDR3 DNA reads as TGTGCCTGGAGTGATGGCGGGGACTCCTACAATGAGCAGTTCTTC. This translates into CAWSDGGDSYNEQFF.

Regarding this clone: A much bigger clone sits one base away, suggesting this may be a read error. The chain couples TRBV2 to TRBJ1-3; D gene ambiguous. The V gene's germline CDR1 is SNHLY and CDR2 FYNNEI. The CDR3 is 14 residues long. The ends were cut back, 6 bases at V and 4 bases at J, with 13 bases in the middle. In DNA, the CDR3 is TGTGCCAGCAGGCCCACGGTACCGGGAAACACCATATATTTT. The encoded protein is CASRPTVPGNTIYF.

J is TRBJ1-1 and V is TRBV28; a weak D match, TRBD1 (6 bases). The CDR3 contains 12 residues. From germline, CDR1 is MDHEN and CDR2 SYDVKM. The V gene lost 11 bases and the J gene lost 5 bases, with 15 bases spanning the gap. This chain's CDR3 is CASPGGGTEAFF. The CDR3 DNA reads as TGTGCCTCCCCGGGGGGCGGGACTGAAGCTTTCTTT.

This sequence joins TRBV28 and TRBJ2-1; D gene uncertain. The length of the CDR3 is 12 residues. V was cut by 2 bases and J by 7 bases, with 6 bases left in between. Germline V lookup: CDR1 MDHEN, CDR2 SYDVKM. This chain's CDR3 is CASSLVENEQFF. CDR3 DNA: TGTGCCAGCAGTTTAGTGGAGAATGAGCAGTTCTTC.

The genes are TRBV28 and TRBJ1-1, with TRBD1 matching 8 bases. J lost 7 bases, V lost 5 bases, and 9 bases had no gene match. CDR1 and CDR2 from the germline V gene are MDHEN and SYDVKM. CDR3 length equals 14 residues. CDR3: CASSPAGTGIEAFF. The DNA of the CDR3 is TGTGCCAGCAGTCCAGCCGGGACAGGCATTGAAGCTTTCTTT.

The table lists this clone with a count of one. The CDR3 loop is CASSTGTGGGGYTF. The CDR3, as DNA: TGTGCCAGTAGTACCGGGACAGGGGGAGGCGGCTACACCTTC. J is TRBJ1-2 and V is TRBV19, with TRBD1 matching over 11 bases. Germline V gene lookup returns CDR1 LNHDA and CDR2 SQIVND (reference sequence). This CDR3 contains 14 residues. The trim removed 4 bases at V and 8 bases at J, leaving 6 bases unmatched.

The chain links TRBV4-2 to TRBJ1-2; maybe TRBD1 (5 bases). V gave up 1 base and J gave up 8 bases, with 29 bases separating them. CDR1 and CDR2 from the germline V gene are LGHNA and YNFKEQ. This CDR3 region has 19 residues. This chain's CDR3 is CASSQVSLGGGSGDGGYTF. The CDR3, as DNA: TGTGCCAGCAGCCAAGTGTCACTCGGGGGAGGGAGCGGTGACGGAGGCTACACCTTC.

The chain links TRBV7-2 to TRBJ2-7; possibly TRBD1 for D (6 bases). Germline values: CDR1 SGHTA, CDR2 FQGNSA. Trimming took off 5 bases at V and 5 bases at J, with 19 bases between the two ends. The CDR3 sequence is 15 residues long. The CDR3 DNA reads as TGTGCCAGCAGCAGCTGGAACAGGGAAGGCGACGAGCAGTACTTC. Translating gives CASSSWNREGDEQYF.

The CDR3 coding sequence is TGTGCCAGACAGCTTAGGATGGGTCCAAACTATGGCTACACCTTC. It yields the protein CARQLRMGPNYGYTF. The chain employs TRBV11-2 and TRBJ1-2; D ambiguous. The CDR3 spans 15 residues. Per the germline V gene, CDR1 is SGHAT and CDR2 is FQNNGV. V was trimmed by 9 bases and J by 2 bases, leaving 19 bases between them.

This chain joins TRBV11-3 and TRBJ2-1, with D tentatively TRBD2 (5 bases). Germline-derived CDR1 and CDR2 are SGHNT and YENEEA. The CDR3 loop spans 15 amino acids. The V and J ends lost 0 bases and 4 bases respectively, with 10 bases between them. The DNA of the CDR3 is TGTGCCAGCAGCTTAGAAAGCGGTCCTTACAATGAGCAGTTCTTC. Protein sequence: CASSLESGPYNEQFF. The entire variable domain, with the rest obtained from reference TRBV11-3 and TRBJ2-1, is as follows: EAGVVQSPRYKIIEKKQPVAFWCNPISGHNTLYWYLQNLGQGPELLIRYENEEAVDDSQLPKDRFSAERLKGVDSTLKIQPAELGDSAVYLCASSLESGPYNEQFFGPGTRLTVL.

This clone showed up just a few times. This chain uses TRBV12-5 with TRBJ2-5; the D gene is possibly TRBD2 (5 bases). Per the germline V gene, CDR1 is LGHNT and CDR2 is FRNRAP. The CDR3 runs 14 residues. The CDR3 DNA reads as TGTGACCAACCCGGGGTGTGCAGGCAAGAGACCCAGTACTTC. It encodes CDQPGVCRQETQYF.

The chain uses TRBV19 and TRBJ2-4, with D possibly being TRBD1 (6 bases). V was clipped by 4 bases and J by 1 base, with 11 bases between them. The V gene's germline CDR1 is LNHDA and CDR2 SQIVND (reference sequence). The CDR3 consists of 15 residues. The CDR3 coding sequence is TGTGCCAGTAGTAGCCACAGGGAGGCCAAAAACATTCAGTACTTC. Translating it yields CASSSHREAKNIQYF.

The chain recombines TRBV19 with TRBJ1-5; D remains ambiguous. The CDR3 sequence is 13 residues long. Germline V gives CDR1 LNHDA, CDR2 SQIVND (reference sequence). Trimming removed 0 bases at V and 5 bases at J, with 5 bases between. The CDR3 loop reads CASSIDPDQPQHF. CDR3 coding DNA: TGTGCCAGTAGTATAGATCCCGATCAGCCCCAGCATTTT.

This clone was picked up a small number of times. The chain links TRBV11-1 to TRBJ2-1; 7 bases match TRBD2. Germline V lookup: CDR1 SGHAT, CDR2 FQDESV (reference sequence). The V and J ends lost 3 bases and 6 bases, in that order; junction bases with no gene match: 8. The CDR3 is 15 residues long. CDR3 protein: CASSFSGARRNEQFF. The CDR3, as DNA: TGTGCCAGCAGCTTCAGCGGGGCGCGGCGCAATGAGCAGTTCTTC.

V gene TRBV4-2 combines with J gene TRBJ2-7; D possibly corresponds to TRBD2 (5 bases). V was shortened by 0 bases and J by 3 bases, with 18 bases between the two germline ends. Germline values: CDR1 LGHNA, CDR2 YNFKEQ. This CDR3 comprises 17 residues. The CDR3 bases are TGTGCCAGCAGCCAAGATAAAGCGGTCTCCACGCTCTACGAGCAGTACTTC. Translation gives CASSQDKAVSTLYEQYF.

The rearrangement uses TRBV19 and TRBJ1-1; D gene uncertain. The CDR3 spans 13 residues. Germline lookup yields CDR1 LNHDA and CDR2 SQIVND (reference sequence). The ends were cut back, 1 base at V and 1 base at J, with 4 bases in the middle. The CDR3 DNA reads as TGTGCCAGTAGTATAGGTCAGAACACTGAAGCTTTCTTT. As protein: CASSIGQNTEAFF. Together with reference TRBV19 and TRBJ1-1, the CDR3 gives the full variable domain: DGGITQSPKYLFRKEGQNVTLSCEQNLNHDAMYWYRQDPGQGLRLIYYSQIVNDFQKGDIAEGYSVSREKKESFPLTVTSAQKNPTAFYLCASSIGQNTEAFFGQGTRLTVV.

The chain carries TRBV4-3 and TRBJ2-7, with D possibly matching TRBD2 (5 bases). Trimming removed 3 bases at V and 4 bases at J, with 13 bases between. This CDR3 contains 14 residues. Germline V gene sequence: CDR1 LGHNA, CDR2 YSLEER. DNA for the CDR3: TGCGCCAGCAGCCAGAGGGCCTCAGGATACGAGCAGTACTTC. As protein: CASSQRASGYEQYF.

The rearrangement uses TRBV7-6 and TRBJ2-2; 7 bases fit TRBD1. After removal of 4 bases from V and 1 base from J, the junction contained 9 bases not matched to a gene. The CDR3 length is 17 residues. The germline V gene has CDR1 SGHVS and CDR2 FNYEAQ. CDR3 nucleotides: TGTGCCAGCAGCTCCGAACCGGGACAGAAGAACACCGGGGAGCTGTTTTTT. This sequence encodes CASSSEPGQKNTGELFF.

The chain joins TRBV6-6 to TRBJ1-2; 9 positions match TRBD1. Germline V CDR1 and CDR2: MNHNY, SVGAGI (reference sequence). The V and J ends lost 2 bases and 8 bases, in that order; junction bases with no gene match: 9. The CDR3 is 15 amino acids. CDR3 sequence: CASSYTTTGGFGYTF. The CDR3 region has the DNA TGTGCCAGCAGTTACACTACGACAGGGGGGTTCGGCTACACCTTC.

The chain carries TRBV4-1 and TRBJ2-7; TRBD2 might be the D (5 bases). The V gene lost 0 bases and the J gene lost 0 bases, with 12 bases spanning the gap. Germline V gives CDR1 MGHRA, CDR2 YSYEKL. This CDR3 comprises 16 residues. The CDR3 loop reads CASSQDGSGFSYEQYF. The CDR3, as DNA: TGCGCCAGCAGCCAAGATGGGAGCGGCTTCTCCTACGAGCAGTACTTC.

The chain couples TRBV5-8 to TRBJ2-7, with D perhaps matching TRBD2 (5 bases). The V gene lost 4 bases and the J gene lost 2 bases, with 10 bases spanning the gap. This CDR3 has 13 residues. The V gene's germline CDR1 is SGHTS and CDR2 YDEGEE. In DNA form, the CDR3 reads TGTGCCAGCAGCCGTCGAGGGCCCTACGAGCAGTACTTC. This codes for CASSRRGPYEQYF.